This paragraph reports one TCR beta chain. Its specificity is not known. The sample originates from a study of beta chain features in type 1 diabetes. Points from the study as a whole: When Type 1 diabetes patients were examined, their TCRB CDR3s proved moderately but significantly shorter in all four CD4+ subsets.

Investigators reverse transcribed all isolated RNA, so they sequenced expressed TCRB transcripts. Profiled with immunoSEQ multiplex PCR; TCRdb holds only in-frame clones, not every one. The data contain roughly 730,000 clones, 13% of them singletons. The CDR3 runs to 14 residues. V was clipped by 4 bases and J by 4 bases; unmatched bases: 2. Germline lookup yields CDR1 SGDLS and CDR2 YYNGEE. The chain employs TRBV9 and TRBJ2-3; 11 bases line up with TRBD2. The sequenced material came from naive CD4+ T cells from blood. This TCR was sampled from a man between 18 and 35 years old with type 1 diabetes. In DNA form, the CDR3 reads TGTGCCAGCAGCCTTAGCGGGGGGGCAGATACGCAGTATTTT. Translated, it gives CASSLSGGADTQYF.